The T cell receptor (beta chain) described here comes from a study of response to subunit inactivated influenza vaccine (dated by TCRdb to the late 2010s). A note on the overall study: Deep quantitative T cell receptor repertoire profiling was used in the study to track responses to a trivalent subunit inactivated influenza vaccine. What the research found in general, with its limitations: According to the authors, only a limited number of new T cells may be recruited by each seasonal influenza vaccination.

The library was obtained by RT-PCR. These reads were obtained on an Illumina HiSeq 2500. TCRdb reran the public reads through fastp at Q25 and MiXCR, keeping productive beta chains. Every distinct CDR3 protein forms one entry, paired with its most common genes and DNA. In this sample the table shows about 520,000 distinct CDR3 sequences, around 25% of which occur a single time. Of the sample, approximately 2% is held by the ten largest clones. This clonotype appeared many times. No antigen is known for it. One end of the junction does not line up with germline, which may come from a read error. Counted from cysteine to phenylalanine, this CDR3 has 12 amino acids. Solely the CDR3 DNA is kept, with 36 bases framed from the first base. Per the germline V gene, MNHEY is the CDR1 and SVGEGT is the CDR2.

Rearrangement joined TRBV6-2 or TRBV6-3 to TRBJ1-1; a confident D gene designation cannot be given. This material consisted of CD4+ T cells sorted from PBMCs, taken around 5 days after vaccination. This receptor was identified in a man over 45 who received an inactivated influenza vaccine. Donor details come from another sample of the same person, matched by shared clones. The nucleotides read TGTGCCAGCAGTTACTCGACCGGTTATGATCTCTTT. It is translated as CASSYSTGYDLF.